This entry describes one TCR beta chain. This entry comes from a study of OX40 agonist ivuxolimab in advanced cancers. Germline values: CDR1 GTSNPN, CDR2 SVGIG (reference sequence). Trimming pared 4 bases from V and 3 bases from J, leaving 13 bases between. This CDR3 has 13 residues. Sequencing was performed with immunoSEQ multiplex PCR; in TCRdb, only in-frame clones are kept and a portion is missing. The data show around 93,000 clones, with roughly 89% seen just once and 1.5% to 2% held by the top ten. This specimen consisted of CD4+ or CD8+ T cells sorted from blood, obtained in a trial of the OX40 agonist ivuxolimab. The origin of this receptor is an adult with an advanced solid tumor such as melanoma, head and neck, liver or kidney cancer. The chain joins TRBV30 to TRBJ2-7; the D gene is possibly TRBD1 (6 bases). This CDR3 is CAWTTGPLYEQYF. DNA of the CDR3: TGTGCCTGGACGACAGGCCCGCTCTACGAGCAGTACTTC.